The 5 T cell receptor beta chains presented below share a single source sample, sequenced in a study of blood T cell repertoires in COVID-19. The protocol was immunoSEQ multiplex PCR, while the TCRdb copy is restricted to in-frame clones and leaves out a portion. The table records 150,000 to 200,000 clones, roughly 70% of them present only once. The sequencing sample was made of peripheral blood. All receptors derive from a woman over 75 with acute or convalescent COVID-19.

The chain employs TRBV6-5 and TRBJ1-6; 7 bases fit TRBD1. V dropped 7 bases and J dropped 4; count of bases not matched to a gene: 7. CDR3 length equals 15 residues. The V gene's germline CDR1 is MNHEY and CDR2 SVGAGI. The CDR3 DNA is TGTGCCAGCACTCAGGGGGGAAATTATAATTCACCCCTCCACTTT. It encodes CASTQGGNYNSPLHF.

In this sample, this clone turned up a few times. The gene calls are TRBV27 and TRBJ2-1; 12 bases are shared with TRBD2. This CDR3 region has 18 residues. Germline lookup yields CDR1 MNHEY and CDR2 SMNVEV (reference sequence). Trimming at V came to 2 bases and at J to 4 bases, leaving 9 bases not matched to a gene. CDR3 residues: CASSLLAGGPNFYNEQFF. CDR3 DNA: TGTGCCAGCAGTTTACTAGCGGGAGGGCCAAATTTTTACAATGAGCAGTTCTTC.

The V call is TRBV11-1, the J call TRBJ2-5, with 10 bases that match TRBD2. The V gene's germline CDR1 is SGHAT and CDR2 FQDESV (reference sequence). Trimming took 9 bases from V and 5 from J; bases not matched to a gene: 15. This CDR3 contains 16 residues. As DNA, the CDR3 is TGTGCCAGTCCCCCCCCAAGCGGGAGGGCCGGTGAGACCCAGTACTTC. Translation: CASPPPSGRAGETQYF.

The rearrangement links TRBV27 to TRBJ1-1, with D tentatively TRBD1 (5 bases). V lost 6 bases and J lost 5, with 13 bases in between. CDR1 and CDR2 from the germline V gene are MNHEY and SMNVEV (reference sequence). The CDR3 runs 13 residues. The CDR3 nucleotides read TGTGCCAGCAGCGCCGGGGGGGTGACTGAAGCTTTCTTT. Translating gives CASSAGGVTEAFF.

This clone was observed a few times. The chain carries TRBV19 and TRBJ1-1; the D is unclear. Germline loops: CDR1 LNHDA, CDR2 SQIVND (reference sequence). The CDR3 sequence is 15 residues long. V was clipped by 8 bases and J by 0 bases, with 16 bases between them. Written as DNA, the CDR3 is TGTGCCAGTTCCACCATTGGCAGTGTGAACACTGAAGCTTTCTTT. This sequence encodes CASSTIGSVNTEAFF. The full variable domain, rest sourced from reference TRBV19 and TRBJ1-1, is DGGITQSPKYLFRKEGQNVTLSCEQNLNHDAMYWYRQDPGQGLRLIYYSQIVNDFQKGDIAEGYSVSREKKESFPLTVTSAQKNPTAFYLCASSTIGSVNTEAFFGQGTRLTVV.